This T cell receptor (beta chain) was sequenced for a study of identical twins. The CDR3 loop spans 22 amino acids. Germline V gene data show CDR1 as LGHNA and CDR2 as YSLEER. V shed 4 bases and J 0 bases; nucleotides not matched to a gene: 18. From the 5' RACE reads, TCRdb called clonotypes with MiXCR, one entry per CDR3 protein. The sample consists of about 890,000 distinct CDR3 sequences, around 12% of them appearing once. This sample also belongs to another study, concerning yellow fever vaccine responses in identical twins.

This chain uses TRBV4-3 with TRBJ2-4, with 13 bases aligning to TRBD2. Sequenced material: PBMCs. This TCR was sampled from a woman between 18 and 29 years old in good health. In DNA form, the CDR3 reads TGCGCCAGCAGCCGGGACCCGGGACTAGCGGGGTCAGACCGTCTAGCCAAAAACATTCAGTACTTC. This translates into CASSRDPGLAGSDRLAKNIQYF.